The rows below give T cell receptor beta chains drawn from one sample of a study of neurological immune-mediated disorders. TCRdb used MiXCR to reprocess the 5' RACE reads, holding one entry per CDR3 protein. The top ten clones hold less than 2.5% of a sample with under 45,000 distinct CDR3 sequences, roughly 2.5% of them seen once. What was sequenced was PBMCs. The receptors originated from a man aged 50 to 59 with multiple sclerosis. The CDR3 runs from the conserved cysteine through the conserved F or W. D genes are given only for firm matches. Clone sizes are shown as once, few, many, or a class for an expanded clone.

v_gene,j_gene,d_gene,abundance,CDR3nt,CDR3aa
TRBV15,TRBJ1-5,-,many,TGTGCCACCAGCAGAGTCGAGCCAGTTCAGCCCCAGCATTTT,CATSRVEPVQPQHF
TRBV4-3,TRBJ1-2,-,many,TGCGCCAGCAGCCAAGATGGGGTTTATGGCTACACCTTC,CASSQDGVYGYTF
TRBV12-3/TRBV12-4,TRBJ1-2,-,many,TGTGCCAGCAGTACGGGGGACCGTCCACCCTATGGCTACACCTTC,CASSTGDRPPYGYTF
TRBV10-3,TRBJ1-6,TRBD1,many,TGTGCCATCAGTCCGGGACAGAATTCACCCCTCCACTTT,CAISPGQNSPLHF
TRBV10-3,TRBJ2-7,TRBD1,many,TGTGCCATCAGGGAGACCGGGACAGGGGACGAGCAGTACTTC,CAIRETGTGDEQYF
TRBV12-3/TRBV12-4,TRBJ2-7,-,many,TGTGCCAGCAGGCCAGGGGATTCGACCTACGAGCAGTACTTC,CASRPGDSTYEQYF
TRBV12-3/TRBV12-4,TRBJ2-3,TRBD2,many,TGTGCCAGCAGTCTAGCGGGGGCACGGGGCACAGATACGCAGTATTTT,CASSLAGARGTDTQYF
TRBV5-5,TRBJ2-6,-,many,TGTGCCAGCAGCTTGAGTGACTCTGGGGCCAACGTCCTGACTTTC,CASSLSDSGANVLTF
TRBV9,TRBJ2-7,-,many,TGTGCCAGCAGCTCAGCTCCTACCTCCGGGACCTACTACGAGCAGTACTTC,CASSSAPTSGTYYEQYF
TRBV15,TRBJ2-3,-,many,TGTGCCACCAGAGACAGCACAGATACGCAGTATTTT,CATRDSTDTQYF
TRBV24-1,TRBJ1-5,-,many,TGTGCCACCAGTACGACGGACAACCTAACTTATAGCAATCAGCCCCAGAATTTT,CATSTTDNLTYSNQPQNF
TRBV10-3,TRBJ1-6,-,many,TGTGCCATCAGCGACGGGGCTGTTTCCCTCCACTTT,CAISDGAVSLHF
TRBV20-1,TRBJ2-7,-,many,TGCAGTGCTAGAGGGAGGGGGCCCAGCTCCTACGAGCAGTACTTC,CSARGRGPSSYEQYF